The next 23 T cell receptor beta chains were all read from a single sample in a study of CD8+ T cells in alopecia areata. Investigators isolated RNA and reverse transcribed it into cDNA to act as the sequencing template. Repertoires were generated with immunoSEQ multiplex PCR, while TCRdb's copy carries only in-frame clones and drops some. The sample holds 150,000 to 180,000 clones, around half seen once. The sample was CD8+ T cells sorted from blood, taken at week 0. The receptors here all came from a human donor with alopecia areata.

The chain joins TRBV2 to TRBJ1-5, with TRBD1 as a possible D gene (5 bases). Germline CDR1 and CDR2: SNHLY and FYNNEI. Trimming shortened V by 7 bases and J by 0 bases, and 10 bases separated the two germline ends. This CDR3 contains 14 residues. CDR3: CASKGAYSNQPQHF. In DNA form, the CDR3 reads TGTGCCAGCAAAGGGGCTTATAGCAATCAGCCCCAGCATTTT.

The chain uses TRBV30 and TRBJ2-3; D tentatively fits TRBD1 or TRBD2 (5 bases each). The CDR3 runs 15 residues. V shed 5 bases and J shed 4 bases, with 19 bases lying between them. Germline V gives CDR1 GTSNPN, CDR2 SVGIG (reference sequence). The CDR3 loop reads CAWGAGSGGPDTQYF. The CDR3 DNA reads TGTGCCTGGGGCGCAGGGTCAGGAGGACCAGATACGCAGTATTTT.

Here the CDR3 DNA reads TGTGCCAGCAGCTTGGGATTGCAGGGGGCGCACATTCAGTACTTC. Translation gives CASSLGLQGAHIQYF. V and J are TRBV5-6 and TRBJ2-4; TRBD1 matches at 8 bases. Trimming removed 0 bases from V and 8 bases from J; junction bases left unmatched: 7. Per the germline V gene, CDR1 is SGHDT and CDR2 is YYEEEE. This CDR3 region has 15 residues.

The gene calls are TRBV30 and TRBJ1-1; D uncertain. CDR1 and CDR2 from the germline V gene are GTSNPN and SVGIG (reference sequence). The CDR3 is made up of 15 amino acids. With 7 bases removed from V and 5 bases from J, the gap between germline ends came to 23 bases. In nucleotides, the CDR3 is TGTGCCTTCACCGACCCGGGCGGGAAAGAGACTGAAGCTTTCTTT. The encoded protein is CAFTDPGGKETEAFF.

With regard to this clone: Distinct nucleotide sequences in the sample also encode this CDR3. The V gene is TRBV5-6, the J gene TRBJ1-1; D remains ambiguous. V gave up 0 bases and J gave up 2 bases, with 5 bases separating them. This CDR3 is built from 13 residues. From germline, CDR1 is SGHDT and CDR2 YYEEEE. The CDR3 nucleotides read TGTGCCAGCAGCTTGGGAGTAAACACTGAAGCTTTCTTT. It yields the protein CASSLGVNTEAFF.

The chain employs TRBV7-9 and TRBJ2-7, with D hard to call. The length of the CDR3 is 16 residues. Germline V gives CDR1 SEHNR, CDR2 FQNEAQ (reference sequence). V shed 1 base and J shed 1 base, with 14 bases lying between them. CDR3 DNA sequence: TGTGCCAGCAGCTTAGTGGGGTTGAGTACTTCCTACGAGCAGTACTTC. Translated, it gives CASSLVGLSTSYEQYF. The variable domain in full, completed from reference TRBV7-9 and TRBJ2-7, reads DTGVSQNPRHKITKRGQNVTFRCDPISEHNRLYWYRQTLGQGPEFLTYFQNEAQLEKSRLLSDRFSAERPKGSFSTLEIQRTEQGDSAMYLCASSLVGLSTSYEQYFGPGTRLTVT.

This clone has more than one count but fewer than ten. The same CDR3 also results from other DNA sequences found in this sample. The chain employs TRBV29-1 and TRBJ2-1; 7 nucleotides match TRBD1. Germline loops: CDR1 SQVTM, CDR2 ANQGSEA. Trimming took 7 bases from V and 1 from J; bases not matched to a gene: 4. This CDR3 is built from 13 residues. The CDR3 loop is CSGRQGSYNEQFF. The DNA of the CDR3 is TGCAGCGGTAGACAGGGATCCTACAATGAGCAGTTCTTC.

Note on this clone: Different DNA sequences within this sample yield the same CDR3. The CDR3 DNA is TGCAGCGTCGAGGAGAGGGACTATGGCTACACCTTC. It is translated as CSVEERDYGYTF. The chain has TRBV29-1 and TRBJ1-2; D is uncertain. Trimming took 6 bases from V and 3 from J, leaving 11 bases between them. Germline-derived CDR1 and CDR2 are SQVTM and ANQGSEA. The CDR3 loop spans 12 amino acids.

This chain uses TRBV5-1 with TRBJ2-6; D not resolved. The CDR3 is made up of 17 amino acids. Trimming stripped 4 bases from V and 0 bases from J, with 14 bases between. Germline V gene data show CDR1 as SGHRS and CDR2 as YFSETQ. DNA for the CDR3: TGCGCCAGCAGCACCCCAAAAGAGAGCTCTGGGGCCAACGTCCTGACTTTC. It codes for CASSTPKESSGANVLTF.

This clone appeared a single time. V usage is TRBV30 and J usage is TRBJ2-3; D not resolved. V gave up 2 bases and J gave up 6 bases, with 12 bases separating them. Germline V gives CDR1 GTSNPN, CDR2 SVGIG (reference sequence). This CDR3 region has 13 residues. The CDR3 coding sequence is TGTGCCTGGAGTCCAGGCCTAGGGGATACGCAGTATTTT. The encoded protein is CAWSPGLGDTQYF.

This clone was seen only a few times. This rearrangement joins TRBV4-3 to TRBJ2-6; D is unresolved. V lost 0 bases and J lost 1, with 4 bases in between. Looked up from germline, CDR1 is LGHNA and CDR2 is YSLEER. The CDR3 extends over 15 amino acids. The CDR3 DNA reads TGCGCCAGCAGCCAAGATTATTCTGGGGCCAACGTCCTGACTTTC. It translates to CASSQDYSGANVLTF.

This clone has only a few counts. V gene TRBV15 combines with J gene TRBJ2-1; either TRBD1 or TRBD2 may fit D (5 bases each). CDR1 and CDR2 (germline): LNHNV, YYDKDF (reference sequence). The CDR3 length is 13 residues. V was clipped by 0 bases and J by 7 bases, with 7 bases between them. CDR3 region: CATSRERGNEQFF. CDR3 DNA: TGTGCCACCAGCAGAGAGAGGGGAAATGAGCAGTTCTTC.

The gene calls are TRBV11-1 and TRBJ2-7, with D uncertain. The CDR3 covers 13 residues. The germline V gene has CDR1 SGHAT and CDR2 FQDESV (reference sequence). The germline V and J ends were trimmed by 8 bases and 4 bases, with 15 bases remaining between them. The CDR3 DNA sequence: TGTGCCAGCGGAACAACGATTGGGTACGAGCAGTACTTC. It encodes CASGTTIGYEQYF.

The chain couples TRBV15 to TRBJ1-5; 7 nucleotides match TRBD1. The CDR3 has 15 residues. Unmatched junction bases numbered 4, after V lost 3 bases and J lost 2 bases. Germline CDR1 reads LNHNV; CDR2 reads YYDKDF (reference sequence). CDR3 sequence (DNA): TGTGCCACCAGCAGGGGCACAGGGGGCAATCAGCCCCAGCATTTT. It encodes CATSRGTGGNQPQHF.

In its sample, this clone was seen a few times. This rearrangement joins TRBV30 to TRBJ2-3; tentative D call: TRBD1 (6 bases). There are 16 residues in the CDR3. Deletions cut 1 base from V and 3 bases from J, with 17 bases between. The germline V gene encodes CDR1 GTSNPN and CDR2 SVGIG (reference sequence). CDR3 region: CAWSANDGDITDTQYF. CDR3 sequence (DNA): TGTGCCTGGAGTGCAAACGACGGGGACATTACAGATACGCAGTATTTT.

V and J are TRBV4-3 and TRBJ1-1, with 7 bases that match TRBD1. With V trimmed by 3 bases and J by 7 bases, 5 bases remained unmatched. CDR1 is LGHNA and CDR2 is YSLEER in the germline V gene. This CDR3 contains 13 residues. The CDR3 nucleotides read TGCGCCAGCAGCCAGTCTAGGGACAGTGAAGCTTTCTTT. Amino acids: CASSQSRDSEAFF.

The chain uses TRBV7-2 and TRBJ2-1; D assignment may be TRBD1 or TRBD2 (5 bases each). This CDR3 is built from 15 residues. Trimming shortened V by 0 bases and J by 5 bases, and 11 bases separated the two germline ends. Germline CDR1 is SGHTA and CDR2 is FQGNSA. The CDR3 reads CASSLAPGTHNEQFF. CDR3 in DNA: TGTGCCAGCAGCTTAGCCCCAGGGACCCACAATGAGCAGTTCTTC. The full variable domain, completed using reference TRBV7-2 and TRBJ2-1, is GAGVSQSPSNKVTEKGKDVELRCDPISGHTALYWYRQSLGQGLEFLIYFQGNSAPDKSGLPSDRFSAERTGGSVSTLTIQRTQQEDSAVYLCASSLAPGTHNEQFFGPGTRLTVL.

This chain uses TRBV29-1 with TRBJ2-1; 8 bases match TRBD2. The V and J ends lost 2 bases and 4 bases, in that order; junction bases with no gene match: 7. The CDR3 length is 15 residues. CDR1 SQVTM and CDR2 ANQGSEA come from the germline V gene. CDR3 nucleotide sequence: TGCAGCGTTGAAACAGTGACTAGCGATTACAATGAGCAGTTCTTC. It translates to CSVETVTSDYNEQFF.

The chain carries TRBV6-5 and TRBJ2-1; D perhaps matches TRBD2 (5 bases). CDR1 and CDR2 (germline): MNHEY, SVGAGI. The CDR3 totals 11 residues. V shed 11 bases and J shed 2 bases, with 7 bases lying between them. DNA of the CDR3: TGTGCCGCGGGTACCTACAATGAGCAGTTCTTC. This translates into CAAGTYNEQFF.

This clone has a handful of counts. This rearrangement joins TRBV19 to TRBJ1-1, with D uncertain. Per germline, CDR1 LNHDA and CDR2 SQIVND (reference sequence). The germline V and J ends were trimmed by 6 bases and 1 base, with 6 bases remaining between them. The CDR3 loop spans 12 amino acids. The CDR3 DNA follows: TGTGCCAGTAGGTTCGGGAACACTGAAGCTTTCTTT. Its protein product is CASRFGNTEAFF.

The rearrangement uses TRBV29-1 and TRBJ1-2; no clear D gene. CDR1 and CDR2 (germline): SQVTM, ANQGSEA. The V and J ends lost 4 bases and 8 bases respectively, with 11 bases between them. CDR3 size: 11 residues. The CDR3 bases are TGCAGCGTTGTTGCCCGAGGGGGCTACACCTTC. Its translation is CSVVARGGYTF.

This clone showed up just a few times. The chain uses TRBV7-9 and TRBJ2-7; D is perhaps TRBD1 (5 bases). The V gene lost 2 bases and the J gene lost 3 bases, with 11 bases spanning the gap. Germline V CDR1 and CDR2: SEHNR, FQNEAQ (reference sequence). The CDR3 consists of 14 residues. CDR3 in amino acids: CASSLLDINYEQYF. In DNA form, the CDR3 reads TGTGCCAGCAGCTTATTGGACATAAACTACGAGCAGTACTTC.

With regard to this clone: One end of the junction varies from germline; a read error may be responsible. The chain combines TRBV15 with TRBJ1-5, with TRBD1 as a possible D gene (5 bases). The CDR3 has 16 residues. Germline loops: CDR1 LNHNV, CDR2 YYDKDF (reference sequence). The CDR3 reads CATSREFREGNQPQHF. In nucleotides, the CDR3 is TGTGCCACCAGCCGAGAGTTCAGGGAAGGGAATCAGCCCCAGCATTTT.